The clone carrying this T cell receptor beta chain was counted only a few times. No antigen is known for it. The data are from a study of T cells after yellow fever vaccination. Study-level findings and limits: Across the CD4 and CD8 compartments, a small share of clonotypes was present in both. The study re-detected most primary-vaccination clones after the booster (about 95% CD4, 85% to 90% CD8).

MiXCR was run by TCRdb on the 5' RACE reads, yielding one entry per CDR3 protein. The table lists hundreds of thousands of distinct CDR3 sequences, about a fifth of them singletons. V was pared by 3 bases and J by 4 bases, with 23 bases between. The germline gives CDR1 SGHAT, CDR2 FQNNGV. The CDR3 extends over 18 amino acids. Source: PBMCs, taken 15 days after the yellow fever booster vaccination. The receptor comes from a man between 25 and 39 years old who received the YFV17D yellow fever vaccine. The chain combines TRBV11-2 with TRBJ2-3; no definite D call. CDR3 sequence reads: CASSFFISRLALADTQYF. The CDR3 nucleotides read TGTGCCAGCAGCTTTTTTATTTCCCGACTGGCCCTCGCAGATACGCAGTATTTT.